This T cell receptor beta chain was found in a study of OX40 agonist ivuxolimab in advanced cancers. Looking at the study overall: The patients received agonistic anti-OX40 (CD134) antibody ivuxolimab. Participants could have had prior anti-PD-1, anti-PD-L1 or anti-CTLA-4 therapy, and less than 45% had some.

Libraries were prepared by immunoSEQ multiplex PCR; TCRdb keeps only in-frame clonotypes and omits some of them. Here the sample spans more than 50,000 clones, approximately 90% being singletons. Study results and limitations: Partial responders dosed at 0.1-3.0 mg/kg displayed clonal expansion ranking among the lowest.

With 7 bases removed from V and 0 bases from J, the gap between germline ends came to 11 bases. The CDR3 extends over 14 amino acids. CDR1 and CDR2 (germline): MDHEN, SYDVKM. To note about this clone: Its antigen is unknown.

The chain recombines TRBV28 with TRBJ2-3, with D unresolved. The receptor's source is an adult with an advanced solid tumor such as melanoma, head and neck, liver or kidney cancer. This specimen was CD4+ or CD8+ T cells sorted from blood, taken in a trial of the OX40 agonist ivuxolimab. The CDR3, as DNA: TGTGCCAGCACCCCAGTAGCTAGCACAGATACGCAGTATTTT. It encodes CASTPVASTDTQYF.